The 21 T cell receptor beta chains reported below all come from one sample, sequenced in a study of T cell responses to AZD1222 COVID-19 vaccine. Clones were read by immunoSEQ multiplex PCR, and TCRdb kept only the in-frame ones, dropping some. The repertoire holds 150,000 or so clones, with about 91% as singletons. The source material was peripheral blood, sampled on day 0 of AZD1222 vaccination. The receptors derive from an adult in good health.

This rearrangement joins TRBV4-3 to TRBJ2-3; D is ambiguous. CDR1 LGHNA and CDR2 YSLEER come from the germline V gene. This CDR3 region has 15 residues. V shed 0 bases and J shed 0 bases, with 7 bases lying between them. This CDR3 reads CASSQEGLSTDTQYF. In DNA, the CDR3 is TGCGCCAGCAGCCAAGAAGGTTTAAGCACAGATACGCAGTATTTT.

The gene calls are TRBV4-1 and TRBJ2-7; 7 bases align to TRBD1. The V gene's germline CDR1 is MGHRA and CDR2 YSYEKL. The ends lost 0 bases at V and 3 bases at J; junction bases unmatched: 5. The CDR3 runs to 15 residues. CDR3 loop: CASSQEGTDFYEQYF. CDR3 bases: TGCGCCAGCAGCCAAGAAGGGACAGACTTCTACGAGCAGTACTTC.

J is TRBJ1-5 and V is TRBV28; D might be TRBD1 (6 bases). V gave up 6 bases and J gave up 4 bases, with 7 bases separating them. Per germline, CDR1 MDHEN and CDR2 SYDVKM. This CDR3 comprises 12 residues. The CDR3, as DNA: TGTGCCAGCAGGCAGGGGAATCAGCCCCAGCATTTT. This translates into CASRQGNQPQHF.

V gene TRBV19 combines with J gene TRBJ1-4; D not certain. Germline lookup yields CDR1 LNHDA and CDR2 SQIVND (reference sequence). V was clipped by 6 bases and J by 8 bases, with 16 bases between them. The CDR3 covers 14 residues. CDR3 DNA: TGTGCCAGTAGCTCTTACGGGTTAGGAGAAAAACTGTTTTTT. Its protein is CASSSYGLGEKLFF. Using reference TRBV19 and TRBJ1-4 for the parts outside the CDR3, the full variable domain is DGGITQSPKYLFRKEGQNVTLSCEQNLNHDAMYWYRQDPGQGLRLIYYSQIVNDFQKGDIAEGYSVSREKKESFPLTVTSAQKNPTAFYLCASSSYGLGEKLFFGSGTQLSVL.

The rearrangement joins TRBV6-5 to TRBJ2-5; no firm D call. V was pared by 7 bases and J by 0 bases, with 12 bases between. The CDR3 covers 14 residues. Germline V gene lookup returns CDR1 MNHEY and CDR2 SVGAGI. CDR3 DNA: TGTGCCAGCACCCTGGTGGGGAACCAAGAGACCCAGTACTTC. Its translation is CASTLVGNQETQYF.

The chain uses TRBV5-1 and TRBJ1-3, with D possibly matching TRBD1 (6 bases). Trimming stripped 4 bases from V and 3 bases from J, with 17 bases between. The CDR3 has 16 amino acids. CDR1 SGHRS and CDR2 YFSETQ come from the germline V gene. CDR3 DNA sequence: TGCGCCAGCAGCAGCGGGCCCCAGGGGAGTGGAAACACCATATATTTT. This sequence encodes CASSSGPQGSGNTIYF.

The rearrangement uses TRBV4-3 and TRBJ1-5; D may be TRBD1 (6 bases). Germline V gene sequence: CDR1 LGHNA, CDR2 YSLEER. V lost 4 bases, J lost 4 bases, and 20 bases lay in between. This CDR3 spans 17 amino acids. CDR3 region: CASSPNDGGRGNQPQHF. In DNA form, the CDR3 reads TGCGCCAGCAGCCCTAACGACGGGGGGCGAGGAAATCAGCCCCAGCATTTT.

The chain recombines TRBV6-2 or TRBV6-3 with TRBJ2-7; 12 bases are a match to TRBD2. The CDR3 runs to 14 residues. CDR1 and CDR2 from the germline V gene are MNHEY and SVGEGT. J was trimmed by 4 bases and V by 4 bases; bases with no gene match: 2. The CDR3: CASSSTSGRYEQYF. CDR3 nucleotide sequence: TGTGCCAGCAGTTCGACTAGCGGGAGATACGAGCAGTACTTC.

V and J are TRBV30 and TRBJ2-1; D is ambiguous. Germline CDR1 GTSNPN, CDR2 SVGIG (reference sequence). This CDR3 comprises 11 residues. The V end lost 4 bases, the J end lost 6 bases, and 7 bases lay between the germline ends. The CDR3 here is CAWIGFNEQFF. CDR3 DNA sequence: TGTGCCTGGATTGGGTTCAATGAGCAGTTCTTC. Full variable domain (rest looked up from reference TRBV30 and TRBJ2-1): SQTIHQWPATLVQPVGSPLSLECTVEGTSNPNLYWYRQAAGRGLQLLFYSVGIGQISSEVPQNLSASRPQDRQFILSSKKLLLSDSGFYLCAWIGFNEQFFGPGTRLTVL.

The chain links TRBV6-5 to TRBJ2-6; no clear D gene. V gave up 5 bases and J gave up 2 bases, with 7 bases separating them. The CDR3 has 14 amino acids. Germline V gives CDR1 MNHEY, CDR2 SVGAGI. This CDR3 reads CASSPAPGANVLTF. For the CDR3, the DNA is TGTGCCAGCAGTCCCGCCCCTGGGGCCAACGTCCTGACTTTC.

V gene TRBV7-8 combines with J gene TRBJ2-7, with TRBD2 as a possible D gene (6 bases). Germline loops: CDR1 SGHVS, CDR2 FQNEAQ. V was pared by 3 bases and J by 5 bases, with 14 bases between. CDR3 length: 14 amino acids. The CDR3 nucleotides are TGTGCCAGCAGCTTTCGGGAGTACAGCGACGAGCAGTACTTC. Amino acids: CASSFREYSDEQYF.

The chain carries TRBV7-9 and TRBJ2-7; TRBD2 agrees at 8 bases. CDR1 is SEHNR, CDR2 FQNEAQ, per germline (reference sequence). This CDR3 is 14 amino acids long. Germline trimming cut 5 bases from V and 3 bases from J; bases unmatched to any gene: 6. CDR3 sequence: CASSTSGPYYEQYF. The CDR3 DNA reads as TGTGCCAGCAGCACTAGCGGACCATACTACGAGCAGTACTTC.

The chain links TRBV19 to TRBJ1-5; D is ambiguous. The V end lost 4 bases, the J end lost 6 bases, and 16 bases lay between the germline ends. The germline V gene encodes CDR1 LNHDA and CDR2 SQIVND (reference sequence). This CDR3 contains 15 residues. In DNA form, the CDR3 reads TGTGCCAGTAGTACGCCGGCCTTGGGAGTTCAGCCCCAGCATTTT. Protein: CASSTPALGVQPQHF.

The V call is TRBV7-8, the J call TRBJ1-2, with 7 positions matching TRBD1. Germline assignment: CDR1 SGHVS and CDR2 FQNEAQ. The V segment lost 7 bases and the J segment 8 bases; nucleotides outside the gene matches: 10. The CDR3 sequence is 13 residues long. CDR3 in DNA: TGTGCCAGCACCCCCGACAGGGTCGGAGGCTACACCTTC. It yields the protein CASTPDRVGGYTF.

CDR3 region: CASRWRGEDGYTF. CDR3 coding DNA: TGTGCCAGCAGGTGGCGGGGGGAGGATGGCTACACCTTC. V is TRBV7-8 and J is TRBJ1-2; a weak D match, TRBD1 (5 bases). Germline-derived CDR1 and CDR2 are SGHVS and FQNEAQ. The V end lost 6 bases, the J end lost 6 bases, and 14 bases lay between the germline ends. CDR3 length equals 13 residues.

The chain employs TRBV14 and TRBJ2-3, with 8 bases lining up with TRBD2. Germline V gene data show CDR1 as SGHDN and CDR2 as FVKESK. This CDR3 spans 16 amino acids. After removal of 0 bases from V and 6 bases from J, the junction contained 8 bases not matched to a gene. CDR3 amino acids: CASSQDWRGAYDTQYF. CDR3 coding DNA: TGTGCCAGCAGCCAAGATTGGCGGGGGGCCTACGATACGCAGTATTTT.

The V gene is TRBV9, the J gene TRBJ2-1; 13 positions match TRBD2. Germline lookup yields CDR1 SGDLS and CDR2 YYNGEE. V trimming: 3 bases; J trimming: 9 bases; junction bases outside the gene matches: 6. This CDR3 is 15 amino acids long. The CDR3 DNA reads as TGTGCCAGCAGCGCGGGACTAGCGGGAAGTCTTGAGCAGTTCTTC. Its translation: CASSAGLAGSLEQFF.

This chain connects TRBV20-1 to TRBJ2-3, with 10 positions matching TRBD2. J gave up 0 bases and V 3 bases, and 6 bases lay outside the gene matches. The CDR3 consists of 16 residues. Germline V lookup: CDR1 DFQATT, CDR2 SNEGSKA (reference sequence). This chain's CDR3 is CSASGLAATSTDTQYF. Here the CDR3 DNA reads TGCAGTGCTAGTGGACTAGCGGCCACTAGCACAGATACGCAGTATTTT.

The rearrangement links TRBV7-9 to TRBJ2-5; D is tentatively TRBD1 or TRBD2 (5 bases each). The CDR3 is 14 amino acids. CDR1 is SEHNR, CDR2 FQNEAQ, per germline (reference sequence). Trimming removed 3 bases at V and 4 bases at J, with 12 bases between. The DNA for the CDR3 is TGTGCCAGCAGCTTTTACTCGGGACGAGAGACCCAGTACTTC. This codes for CASSFYSGRETQYF.

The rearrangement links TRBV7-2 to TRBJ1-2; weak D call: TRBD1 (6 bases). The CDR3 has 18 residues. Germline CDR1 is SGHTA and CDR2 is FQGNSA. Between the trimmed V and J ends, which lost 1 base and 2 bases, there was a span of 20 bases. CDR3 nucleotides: TGTGCCAGCAGCTTAGAAATCGCGGGCAGGGGATCCAACTATGGCTACACCTTC. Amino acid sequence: CASSLEIAGRGSNYGYTF.

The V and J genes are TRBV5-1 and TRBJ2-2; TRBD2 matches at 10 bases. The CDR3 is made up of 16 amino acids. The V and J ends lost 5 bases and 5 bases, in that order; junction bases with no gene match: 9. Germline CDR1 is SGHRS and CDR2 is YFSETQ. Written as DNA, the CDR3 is TGCGCCAGCAGTCTAACTAGCGGGATGCCTACCGGGGAGCTGTTTTTT. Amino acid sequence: CASSLTSGMPTGELFF.